This entry lists 22 T cell receptor beta chains sequenced from one sample in a study of CD8 T cells in ankylosing spondylitis. TCRdb re-called the 5' RACE reads through MiXCR, storing one row per CDR3 protein. This sample carries under 250,000 distinct CDR3 sequences, 32% of them seen once, and the ten largest clones take around 4.2%. What was sequenced was blood, either unsorted or a sorted T cell fraction (not recorded which). The receptor set was obtained from a male donor with ankylosing spondylitis or in good health (not recorded which).

This chain links TRBV10-3 with TRBJ2-7; 7 nucleotides match TRBD1. J lost 2 bases, V lost 5 bases, and 9 bases had no gene match. This CDR3 has 15 amino acids. Germline-derived CDR1 and CDR2 are ENHRY and SYGVKD. The CDR3 DNA sequence: TGTGCCATCAGTTCTGAGGGGGCTTTAACCTACGAGCAGTACTTC. Translated, it gives CAISSEGALTYEQYF.

This clonotype was observed a few times. The chain uses TRBV6-5 and TRBJ2-7; unclear D gene. Germline values: CDR1 MNHEY, CDR2 SVGAGI. Deletions cut 0 bases from V and 0 bases from J, with 6 bases between. The CDR3 consists of 14 residues. The CDR3 loop reads CASSYSTYSYEQYF. The CDR3 nucleotides are TGTGCCAGCAGTTACTCGACGTACTCCTACGAGCAGTACTTC.

Only a few counts were recorded for this clonotype. This chain links TRBV11-2 with TRBJ2-3, with D unresolved. CDR3 length: 14 amino acids. V gave up 6 bases and J gave up 4 bases, with 14 bases separating them. Per germline, CDR1 SGHAT and CDR2 FQNNGV. CDR3 sequence reads: CASRPRLRPDTQYF. CDR3 nucleotides: TGTGCCAGCAGGCCCAGGTTGCGGCCAGATACGCAGTATTTT.

This chain connects TRBV11-2 to TRBJ2-1; 9 positions agree with TRBD1. This CDR3 is 14 amino acids long. V lost 6 bases to trimming and J lost 8 bases; unmatched junction nucleotides: 8. Per the germline V gene, CDR1 is SGHAT and CDR2 is FQNNGV. The CDR3 loop is CASRRTGGLDEQFF. Here the CDR3 DNA reads TGTGCCAGCAGGCGAACAGGGGGCCTAGATGAGCAGTTCTTC.

This clonotype appeared a few times. The chain carries TRBV15 and TRBJ2-3, with D maybe TRBD1 (5 bases). CDR3 size: 15 residues. V lost 0 bases and J lost 4, with 11 bases in between. The germline CDR1 and CDR2 sequences are LNHNV and YYDKDF (reference sequence). CDR3 protein: CATSRDGASADTQYF. For the CDR3, the DNA is TGTGCCACCAGCAGAGATGGGGCGTCGGCAGATACGCAGTATTTT.

This clonotype occurred a few times. The chain links TRBV29-1 to TRBJ2-7; D possibly corresponds to TRBD2 (5 bases). This CDR3 is 14 amino acids long. Germline loops: CDR1 SQVTM, CDR2 ANQGSEA. The ends were cut back, 4 bases at V and 0 bases at J, with 13 bases in the middle. This chain's CDR3 is CSVVSATSSYEQYF. The CDR3 DNA reads as TGCAGCGTTGTGTCGGCTACTAGCTCCTACGAGCAGTACTTC.

CDR3 in DNA: TGTGCCAGCAGCTTCCAGGCGGGCACTAACTATGGCTACACCTTC. Its protein is CASSFQAGTNYGYTF. This chain links TRBV7-2 with TRBJ1-2, with no clear D. The V and J ends lost 3 bases and 0 bases respectively, with 11 bases between them. Germline assignment: CDR1 SGHTA and CDR2 FQGNSA. This CDR3 is 15 amino acids long. The full variable domain, rest sourced from reference TRBV7-2 and TRBJ1-2, is GAGVSQSPSNKVTEKGKDVELRCDPISGHTALYWYRQSLGQGLEFLIYFQGNSAPDKSGLPSDRFSAERTGGSVSTLTIQRTQQEDSAVYLCASSFQAGTNYGYTFGSGTRLTVV.

The chain recombines TRBV5-1 with TRBJ2-7, with 9 bases aligning to TRBD1. This CDR3 has 16 amino acids. Germline CDR1 is SGHRS and CDR2 is YFSETQ. Losses at the gene ends were 1 base for V and 0 bases for J; bases not matched to a gene: 5. CDR3 region: CASSLSGQGYSYEQYF. The CDR3 DNA reads TGCGCCAGCAGCTTGTCGGGACAGGGATACTCCTACGAGCAGTACTTC.

This clonotype was seen many times. The J gene is TRBJ2-7, the V gene TRBV12-3 or TRBV12-4; 7 positions match TRBD1. CDR3 length: 14 residues. With V trimmed by 2 bases and J by 1 base, 2 bases remained unmatched. This CDR3 is CASSLRTGSYEQYF. CDR3 nucleotides: TGTGCCAGCAGTTTAAGGACAGGATCCTACGAGCAGTACTTC.

V is TRBV3-1 and J is TRBJ2-5; the match to TRBD1 covers 12 bases. Germline V gives CDR1 LGHDT, CDR2 YNNKEL (reference sequence). The J segment lost 5 bases and the V segment lost 5 bases, leaving 15 bases of the junction unmatched. This CDR3 region has 18 residues. The CDR3: CASSDPIPGQGAPETQYF. The CDR3, as DNA: TGTGCCAGCAGCGACCCGATTCCGGGACAGGGGGCGCCGGAGACCCAGTACTTC.

In its sample, this clonotype was seen a few times. The V and J genes are TRBV12-3 or TRBV12-4 and TRBJ2-3; D is undetermined. The CDR3 spans 12 residues. V was trimmed by 4 bases and J by 13 bases, leaving 15 bases between them. CDR3 region: CASSSDAARKYF. The CDR3, as DNA: TGTGCCAGCAGTTCAGACGCCGCCAGGAAGTATTTT.

In its sample, this clonotype was seen a few times. V is TRBV4-1 and J is TRBJ2-7; D not certain. Trimming shortened V by 8 bases and J by 0 bases, and 8 bases separated the two germline ends. Germline CDR1 reads MGHRA; CDR2 reads YSYEKL. This CDR3 has 12 residues. Written as DNA, the CDR3 is TGCGCCAGCCAGGCTCCCTCCTACGAGCAGTACTTC. Protein product: CASQAPSYEQYF.

The sample holds a few counts of this clonotype. The chain employs TRBV6-1 and TRBJ2-4; TRBD1 agrees at 12 bases. Germline V gene data show CDR1 as MNHNS and CDR2 as SASEGT. The V and J ends lost 6 bases and 8 bases, in that order; junction bases with no gene match: 5. The CDR3 consists of 14 residues. The CDR3 DNA sequence: TGTGCCAGCAGGGTGGGACAGGGGGCGGACATTCAGTACTTC. This gives the protein CASRVGQGADIQYF.

The CDR3 reads CASSQVLAGNTDTQYF. The CDR3 bases are TGTGCCAGCAGCCAAGTCCTAGCGGGTAACACAGATACGCAGTATTTT. The rearrangement links TRBV14 to TRBJ2-3, with 8 nucleotides matching TRBD2. Germline V gene lookup returns CDR1 SGHDN and CDR2 FVKESK. This CDR3 is built from 16 residues. V lost 1 base to trimming and J lost 2 bases; unmatched junction nucleotides: 5.

The chain joins TRBV4-2 to TRBJ1-2; 9 bases are a match to TRBD1. CDR3 length equals 13 residues. Trimming at V came to 4 bases and at J to 8 bases, leaving 5 bases not matched to a gene. Germline loops: CDR1 LGHNA, CDR2 YNFKEQ. The CDR3 spells CASSPGTGKGYTF. In nucleotides, the CDR3 is TGTGCCAGCAGCCCCGGGACAGGGAAAGGCTACACCTTC.

This clonotype showed up just a few times. The chain employs TRBV20-1 and TRBJ2-3; D is unclear. Germline V gene data show CDR1 as DFQATT and CDR2 as SNEGSKA (reference sequence). CDR3 length: 14 amino acids. CDR3: CSTPRLGITDTQYF. The CDR3 DNA reads as TGCAGCACCCCCCGGCTAGGGATCACAGATACGCAGTATTTT.

The gene calls are TRBV25-1 and TRBJ2-7; possibly TRBD1 for D (5 bases). The germline CDR1 and CDR2 sequences are MGHDK and SYGVNS. The CDR3 runs 16 residues. V lost 6 bases and J 2 bases, leaving 20 bases between the germline ends. The CDR3 region is CASSPGSGLGPYEQYF. The CDR3 DNA reads TGTGCCAGCAGCCCAGGGTCCGGCTTGGGCCCCTACGAGCAGTACTTC.

The table lists this clonotype with a count of one. V and J are TRBV14 and TRBJ2-7; 7 nucleotides agree with TRBD1. V shed 1 base, J shed 5 bases, and the junction held 11 bases outside the gene matches. Germline V gene data show CDR1 as SGHDN and CDR2 as FVKESK. The CDR3 length is 16 residues. The CDR3 loop is CASSQVRTGLEDEQYF. In DNA form, the CDR3 reads TGTGCCAGCAGCCAAGTACGGACAGGCCTAGAGGACGAGCAGTACTTC.

This clonotype was seen more than once but under ten times. The chain has TRBV7-8 and TRBJ1-1; D is unclear. Germline values: CDR1 SGHVS, CDR2 FQNEAQ. There are 14 residues in the CDR3. V gave up 5 bases and J gave up 1 base, with 11 bases separating them. CDR3 protein: CASSIDGPNTEAFF. The CDR3, as DNA: TGTGCCAGCAGCATCGACGGGCCGAACACTGAAGCTTTCTTT.

The J gene is TRBJ2-1, the V gene TRBV11-3; no firm D call. The CDR3 runs 13 residues. V shed 8 bases and J shed 1 base, with 9 bases lying between them. CDR1 and CDR2 (germline): SGHNT, YENEEA. The CDR3 loop is CASAETSYNEQFF. For the CDR3, the DNA is TGTGCCAGCGCTGAAACATCCTACAATGAGCAGTTCTTC.

A few counts support this clonotype. The chain has TRBV10-3 and TRBJ1-1; TRBD1 agrees at 10 bases. Germline V gene data show CDR1 as ENHRY and CDR2 as SYGVKD. This CDR3 has 14 residues. Germline trimming cut 2 bases from V and 6 bases from J; bases unmatched to any gene: 3. In DNA, the CDR3 is TGTGCCATCAGTGAGGACAGGGGGCCGGCTGAAGCTTTCTTT. As protein: CAISEDRGPAEAFF.

This clonotype was seen more than once but under ten times. V is TRBV5-1 and J is TRBJ2-3; 10 bases agree with TRBD2. Losses at the gene ends were 2 bases for V and 0 bases for J; bases not matched to a gene: 15. Germline V gene lookup returns CDR1 SGHRS and CDR2 YFSETQ. The CDR3 sequence is 20 residues long. CDR3 protein: CASSLPASGGRPPSTDTQYF. CDR3 in DNA: TGCGCCAGCAGCTTACCCGCTAGCGGGGGCCGACCCCCTAGCACAGATACGCAGTATTTT. Based on the CDR3 plus reference TRBV5-1 and TRBJ2-3, the full variable domain is KAGVTQTPRYLIKTRGQQVTLSCSPISGHRSVSWYQQTPGQGLQFLFEYFSETQRNKGNFPGRFSGRQFSNSRSEMNVSTLELGDSALYLCASSLPASGGRPPSTDTQYFGPGTRLTVL.